Each of the 17 T cell receptor beta chains below was sequenced from the same sample in a study of cytomegalovirus exposure and HLA in healthy donors. It was with 60 Vbeta and 13 Jbeta primers that the PCR ran. Method: immunoSEQ multiplex PCR; TCRdb's copy keeps in-frame clones and lacks some. The listing records about 170,000 clones. The sample was PBMCs. Receptor source: a woman aged 18 to 35 in good health and CMV-seropositive.

Of note for this clone: The junction and the germline gene differ at one end; a read error may be behind it. The chain employs TRBV7-9 and TRBJ2-5; D is unclear. Germline V gives CDR1 SEHNR, CDR2 FQNEAQ (reference sequence). This CDR3 contains 12 residues. The CDR3 DNA is TGTGCCAGCACCTTAATAGAAGAGACCCAGTACTTC. Translation: CASTLIEETQYF.

V usage is TRBV7-9 and J usage is TRBJ2-3; 8 nucleotides line up with TRBD2. V shed 5 bases, J shed 6 bases, and the junction held 4 bases outside the gene matches. This CDR3 has 13 residues. Germline-derived CDR1 and CDR2 are SEHNR and FQNEAQ (reference sequence). The CDR3 protein is CASSQASGDTQYF. The CDR3 DNA sequence: TGTGCCAGCAGCCAAGCTAGCGGGGATACGCAGTATTTT.

The gene calls are TRBV4-2 and TRBJ2-7, with TRBD2 matching 10 bases. The V gene's germline CDR1 is LGHNA and CDR2 YNFKEQ. V lost 0 bases, J lost 6 bases, and 5 bases stayed unmatched. The CDR3 is 15 residues long. The CDR3 protein is CASSQDPAGGIEQYF. The CDR3, as DNA: TGTGCCAGCAGCCAAGACCCAGCGGGAGGGATCGAGCAGTACTTC.

V usage is TRBV5-4 and J usage is TRBJ2-3, with 7 positions matching TRBD2. Losses at the gene ends were 3 bases for V and 4 bases for J; bases not matched to a gene: 14. Per the germline V gene, CDR1 is SGHNT and CDR2 is YYREEE (reference sequence). This CDR3 spans 17 amino acids. The CDR3 bases are TGTGCCAGCAGCTGGTCTTGGGGGAGGGGAGACTCAGATACGCAGTATTTT. Translating it yields CASSWSWGRGDSDTQYF. The entire variable domain, with the rest obtained from reference TRBV5-4 and TRBJ2-3, is as follows: ETGVTQSPTHLIKTRGQQVTLRCSSQSGHNTVSWYQQALGQGPQFIFQYYREEENGRGNFPPRFSGLQFPNYSSELNVNALELDDSALYLCASSWSWGRGDSDTQYFGPGTRLTVL.

The chain couples TRBV5-1 to TRBJ2-1; 7 bases are a match to TRBD1. Trimming removed 3 bases from V and 7 bases from J; junction bases left unmatched: 1. The CDR3 loop spans 12 amino acids. CDR1 SGHRS and CDR2 YFSETQ come from the germline V gene. The CDR3 protein is CASSSRGNEQFF. CDR3 bases: TGCGCCAGCAGCTCCAGGGGGAATGAGCAGTTCTTC.

This chain links TRBV7-2 with TRBJ1-5; TRBD1 matches 7 bases. This CDR3 comprises 13 residues. The V segment lost 1 base and the J segment 7 bases; nucleotides outside the gene matches: 1. The germline gives CDR1 SGHTA, CDR2 FQGNSA. CDR3 residues: CASSLGGGQPQHF. CDR3 sequence (DNA): TGTGCCAGCAGCTTAGGAGGGGGCCAGCCCCAGCATTTT.

This sequence joins TRBV7-8 and TRBJ2-7, with no clear D. With 0 bases removed from V and 5 bases from J, the gap between germline ends came to 11 bases. The CDR3 runs to 14 residues. Germline CDR1 is SGHVS and CDR2 is FQNEAQ. The CDR3 spells CASSLADSVDEQYF. CDR3 sequence (DNA): TGTGCCAGCAGCTTAGCCGATAGTGTAGACGAGCAGTACTTC.

This sequence joins TRBV7-2 and TRBJ1-2; D uncertain. CDR3 length: 15 residues. V lost 1 base and J 6 bases, leaving 15 bases between the germline ends. Germline assignment: CDR1 SGHTA and CDR2 FQGNSA. The chain's CDR3 is CASSLGVGRTDGYTF. CDR3 bases: TGTGCCAGCAGCTTAGGGGTGGGCAGGACTGATGGCTACACCTTC.

The chain's CDR3 is CASSSGGRSWDTQYF. CDR3 sequence (DNA): TGTGCCAGCAGTTCAGGCGGGAGAAGCTGGGATACGCAGTATTTT. The chain carries TRBV6-5 and TRBJ2-3; TRBD2 aligns across 7 bases. The J segment lost 6 bases and the V segment lost 4 bases, leaving 10 bases of the junction unmatched. Germline values: CDR1 MNHEY, CDR2 SVGAGI. This CDR3 comprises 15 residues.

The genes are TRBV6-9 and TRBJ2-1; TRBD2 agrees at 10 bases. Looked up from germline, CDR1 is MNHGY and CDR2 is SVAAGI. This CDR3 has 14 residues. J lost 5 bases, V lost 4 bases, and 2 bases had no gene match. DNA for the CDR3: TGTGCCAGCAGTTTGGGACTAGCGAACAATGAGCAGTTCTTC. Its protein product is CASSLGLANNEQFF.

CDR3 nucleotides: TGTGCCAGTAGGCGGGGCCAAGAGACCCAGTACTTC. This translates into CASRRGQETQYF. The V and J genes are TRBV19 and TRBJ2-5, with a possible D match to TRBD2 (6 bases). Trimming pared 6 bases from V and 1 base from J, leaving 6 bases between. CDR1 and CDR2 from the germline V gene are LNHDA and SQIVND (reference sequence). The CDR3 length is 12 residues.

This chain joins TRBV10-3 and TRBJ1-6; D uncertain. V was pared by 2 bases and J by 0 bases, with 5 bases between. Looked up from germline, CDR1 is ENHRY and CDR2 is SYGVKD. The CDR3 runs to 15 residues. CDR3 loop: CAISEESSYNSPLHF. The CDR3 DNA reads TGTGCCATCAGTGAGGAGAGCTCCTATAATTCACCCCTCCACTTT.

The chain is built from TRBV19 and TRBJ1-2; D is perhaps TRBD1 (6 bases). The CDR3 totals 12 residues. CDR1 is LNHDA, CDR2 SQIVND, per germline (reference sequence). Trimming left V 6 bases short and J 5 bases short, with 10 bases between. The CDR3 region has the DNA TGTGCCAGTAGGGGACAAGAGTATGGCTACACCTTC. It codes for CASRGQEYGYTF.

In nucleotides, the CDR3 is TGTGCCAGCAGTTTATGGTCCAATGTGGGGGGAGCTGGAGGGGACTACGAGCAGTACTTC. This translates into CASSLWSNVGGAGGDYEQYF. The chain employs TRBV27 and TRBJ2-7; maybe TRBD2 (6 bases). The length of the CDR3 is 20 residues. V dropped 1 base and J dropped 3 bases, with 28 bases sitting between them. In germline, CDR1 is MNHEY, CDR2 SMNVEV (reference sequence).

CDR3 loop: CAWGTGPGTEAFF. CDR3 nucleotides: TGTGCCTGGGGGACAGGGCCGGGAACTGAAGCTTTCTTT. The V call is TRBV30, the J call TRBJ1-1, with 9 bases lining up with TRBD1. Per the germline V gene, CDR1 is GTSNPN and CDR2 is SVGIG (reference sequence). This CDR3 comprises 13 residues. With 5 bases clipped from V and 5 bases from J, the junction kept 6 bases outside the gene matches.

The V and J genes are TRBV7-2 and TRBJ2-1, with D possibly TRBD2 on 5 matching bases. Trimming took 1 base from V and 7 from J, leaving 11 bases between them. CDR3 size: 14 residues. Germline V gene sequence: CDR1 SGHTA, CDR2 FQGNSA. The CDR3 bases are TGTGCCAGCAGCTTAGGTCCTAGCCAAAATGAGCAGTTCTTC. Its protein product is CASSLGPSQNEQFF.

J is TRBJ2-1 and V is TRBV7-2; D call uncertain. The CDR3 contains 14 residues. Germline CDR1 reads SGHTA; CDR2 reads FQGNSA. Trimming cost V 3 bases and J 3 bases, with 9 bases left between them. This CDR3 reads CASSFDLIYNEQFF. CDR3 nucleotides: TGTGCCAGCAGCTTCGACTTAATCTACAATGAGCAGTTCTTC.